This T cell receptor (beta chain) was profiled in a study of somatic mutations in cytotoxic T cells in rheumatoid arthritis (dated by TCRdb to about 2017). Study-level background: Right after diagnosis and prior to the start of any treatment, more than 25 ml EDTA of peripheral blood was drawn from patients. A FACSAria II or Sony SH800 was used to flow-sort some V beta antibody-stained T-cell populations at nearly 100% purity, and TCRB sequencing was also done on sorted V beta1+ cells. In newly diagnosed rheumatoid arthritis without treatment, the study examined if expanded CD8+ T-cell clones harbor somatic mutations, relying on TCRB deep sequencing to characterize clonality. The median ages of the patient and control groups were essentially identical. TCRB deep sequencing covered some 65 patients with rheumatoid arthritis along with about 20 healthy controls. The research as a whole found: CD8+ T-cell clonality in rheumatoid arthritis patients was not significantly different from that in age-matched healthy controls. An increase of CD8+ clonality with age was seen in patients (Spearman r ≈ 0.49) but not in healthy controls. The slight TRBV07 underrepresentation in patients was not adjusted for multiple comparisons. In 8 out of 65 patients, more than 20% of CD8+ cells belonged to the largest CD8+ clone, while several identical CD8+ TCRB sequences were shared between blood and synovial fluid. It was unknown which antigens the expanded CD8+ clones targeted, and their absence from virus-specific databases did not exclude viral specificity.

V is clipped by 7 bases and J by 6 bases, and the sequence between their germline boundaries is 13 bases long. CDR1 is given as MNHEY and CDR2 as SVGAGI, both from the germline V gene. Counted from cysteine to phenylalanine, this CDR3 has 12 amino acids. Just CDR3 DNA is preserved here, 36 bases in frame from base 1. On an AutoMACS, CD4+ and CD8+ cells were isolated via positive magnetic bead selection, and their purity was verified by flow cytometry. After a first flow cytometry screen using a TCR V beta antibody panel, clonal expansions were characterized through TCRB deep sequencing of sorted CD8+ fractions. Isolation of peripheral blood mononuclear cells was done through Ficoll-Paque PLUS density gradient separation. DNA from CD4-enriched, CD8-enriched or PBMC samples was extracted using Nucleospin Tissue or Tissue XS kits and then quantified on a Qubit 2.0 fluorometer. TCRB CDR3 sequencing used the immunoSEQ assay on genomic DNA. In the paper's pipeline: When patient CD8+ clones exceeding 1% were checked against published virus-specific TCRB sequences, only a few matched. The analyses included only productive TCRB rearrangements. Clonality was expressed as a Shannon entropy-based productive clonality index, with each clone defined by a unique TCRB CDR3 sequence. Repertoire overlap for a pair of samples was computed from each clone's template counts relative to total templates per sample. V-gene usage measured by flow cytometry correlated with TCRB sequencing V-gene usage, with a Spearman r of roughly 0.67. TCRdb holds this immuneACCESS table with in-frame rearrangements only. Some clones are missing; in checked studies, unresolved V genes explain under half, and the rest has no known cause. V and J calls and clone size are those listed in that table; D and trimming were worked out from the DNA. The sample table contains roughly 18,000 clones; only one count was recorded for about three quarters of them. About 28% of the sample rests with the top ten.

A word on this clone: The clone's antigen remains unknown. Base qualities are missing; no much larger clone stands one base away.

Sequencing was done on a sample of CD8+ T cells sorted from blood. This chain joins TRBV6-5 to TRBJ2-7, with TRBD2 tentatively as D gene (5 bases match). This receptor was taken from an adult with rheumatoid arthritis. The CDR3 is CASIGLASEQYF. Here is the DNA: TGTGCCAGCATTGGCCTAGCTTCCGAGCAGTACTTC.